The entry that follows covers one TCR beta chain sequence. Measured with immunoSEQ multiplex PCR; TCRdb has only the in-frame clones, and not every one. The table shows 100,000 to 120,000 clones, with about 88% occurring only once. V lost 3 bases and J 5 bases, leaving 11 bases between the germline ends. Germline V gene data show CDR1 as LNHDA and CDR2 as SQIVND (reference sequence). The CDR3 covers 14 residues. This specimen belongs to a study of blood T cell repertoires in COVID-19. Study summary: From the United States, Italy and Spain came samples of acute and convalescent COVID-19. In each case, the material was cDNA or gDNA derived from T cells, B-cell-depleted T cells, or PBMCs.

This rearrangement joins TRBV19 to TRBJ2-4; D uncertain. The origin of this receptor is a woman aged 70-85 years who had recovered from COVID-19. The source material was peripheral blood. The CDR3 region has the DNA TGTGCCAGTAGTATGGCGGCCAGCCAAAACATTCAGTACTTC. Translation gives CASSMAASQNIQYF.